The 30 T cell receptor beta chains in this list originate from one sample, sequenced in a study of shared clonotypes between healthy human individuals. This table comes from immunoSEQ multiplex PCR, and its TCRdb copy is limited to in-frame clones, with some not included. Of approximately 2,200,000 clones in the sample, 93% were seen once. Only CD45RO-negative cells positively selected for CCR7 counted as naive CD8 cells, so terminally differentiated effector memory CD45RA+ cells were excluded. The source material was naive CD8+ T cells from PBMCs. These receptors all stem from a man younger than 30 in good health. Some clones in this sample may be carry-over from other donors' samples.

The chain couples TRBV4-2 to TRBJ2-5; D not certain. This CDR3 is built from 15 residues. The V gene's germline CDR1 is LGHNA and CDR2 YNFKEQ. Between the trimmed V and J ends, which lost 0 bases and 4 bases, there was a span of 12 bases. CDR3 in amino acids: CASSQDWNLGETQYF. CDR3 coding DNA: TGTGCCAGCAGCCAAGATTGGAATCTGGGAGAGACCCAGTACTTC.

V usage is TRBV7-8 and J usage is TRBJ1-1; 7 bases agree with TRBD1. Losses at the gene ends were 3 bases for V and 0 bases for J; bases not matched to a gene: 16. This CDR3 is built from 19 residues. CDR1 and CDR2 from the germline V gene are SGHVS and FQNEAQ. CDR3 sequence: CASSFHHKLTDRVNTEAFF. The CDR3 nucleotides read TGTGCCAGCAGCTTCCACCATAAACTTACCGACAGGGTGAACACTGAAGCTTTCTTT.

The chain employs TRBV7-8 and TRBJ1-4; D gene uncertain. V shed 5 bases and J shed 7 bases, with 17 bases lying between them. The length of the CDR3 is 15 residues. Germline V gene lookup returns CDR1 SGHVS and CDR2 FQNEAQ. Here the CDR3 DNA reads TGTGCCAGCAGCCCGAGAGGGCAAGGCAGTGAAAAACTGTTTTTT. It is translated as CASSPRGQGSEKLFF.

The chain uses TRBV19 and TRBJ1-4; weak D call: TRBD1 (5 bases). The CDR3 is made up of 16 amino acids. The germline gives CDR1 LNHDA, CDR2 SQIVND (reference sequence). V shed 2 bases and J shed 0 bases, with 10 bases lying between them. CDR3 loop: CASSIRQGATNEKLFF. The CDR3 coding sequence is TGTGCCAGTAGTATACGCCAGGGCGCAACTAATGAAAAACTGTTTTTT. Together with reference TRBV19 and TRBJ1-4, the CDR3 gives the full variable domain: DGGITQSPKYLFRKEGQNVTLSCEQNLNHDAMYWYRQDPGQGLRLIYYSQIVNDFQKGDIAEGYSVSREKKESFPLTVTSAQKNPTAFYLCASSIRQGATNEKLFFGSGTQLSVL.

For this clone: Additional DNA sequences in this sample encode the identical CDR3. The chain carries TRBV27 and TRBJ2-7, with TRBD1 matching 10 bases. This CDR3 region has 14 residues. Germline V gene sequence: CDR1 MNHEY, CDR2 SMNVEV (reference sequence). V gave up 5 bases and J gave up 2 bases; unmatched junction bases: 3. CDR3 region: CASSGQGGPYEQYF. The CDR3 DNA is TGTGCCAGCAGTGGACAGGGGGGGCCCTACGAGCAGTACTTC.

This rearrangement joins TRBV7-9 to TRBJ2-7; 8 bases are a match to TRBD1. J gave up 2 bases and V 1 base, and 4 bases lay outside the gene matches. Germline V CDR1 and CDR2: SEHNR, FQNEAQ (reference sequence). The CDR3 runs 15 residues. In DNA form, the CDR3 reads TGTGCCAGCAGCTTAGTAGGACAGGGAACCTACGAGCAGTACTTC. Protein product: CASSLVGQGTYEQYF.

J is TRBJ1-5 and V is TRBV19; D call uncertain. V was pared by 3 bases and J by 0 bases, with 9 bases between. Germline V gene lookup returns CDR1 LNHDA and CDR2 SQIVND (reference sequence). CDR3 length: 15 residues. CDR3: CASSISGGSNQPQHF. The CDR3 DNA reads TGTGCCAGTAGTATCTCAGGTGGTAGCAATCAGCCCCAGCATTTT.

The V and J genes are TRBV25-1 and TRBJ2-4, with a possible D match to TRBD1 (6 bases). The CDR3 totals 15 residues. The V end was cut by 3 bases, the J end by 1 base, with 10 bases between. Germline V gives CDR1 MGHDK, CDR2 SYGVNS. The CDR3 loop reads CASSDTGYAKNIQYF. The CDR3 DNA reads TGTGCCAGCAGTGATACAGGGTATGCCAAAAACATTCAGTACTTC.

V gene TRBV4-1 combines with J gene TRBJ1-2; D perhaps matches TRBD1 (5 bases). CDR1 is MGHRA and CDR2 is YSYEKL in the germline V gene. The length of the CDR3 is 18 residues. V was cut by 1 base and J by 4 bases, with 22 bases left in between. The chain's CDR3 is CASSQGSNLGRRGYGYTF. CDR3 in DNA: TGCGCCAGCAGCCAAGGATCGAATCTCGGACGGAGGGGCTATGGCTACACCTTC.

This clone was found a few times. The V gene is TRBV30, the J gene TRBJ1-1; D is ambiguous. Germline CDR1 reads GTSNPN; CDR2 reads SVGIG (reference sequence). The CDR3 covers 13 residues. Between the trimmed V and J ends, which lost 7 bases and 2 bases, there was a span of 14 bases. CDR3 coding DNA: TGTGCCTCGATAATTGGGCATAACACTGAAGCTTTCTTT. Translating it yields CASIIGHNTEAFF.

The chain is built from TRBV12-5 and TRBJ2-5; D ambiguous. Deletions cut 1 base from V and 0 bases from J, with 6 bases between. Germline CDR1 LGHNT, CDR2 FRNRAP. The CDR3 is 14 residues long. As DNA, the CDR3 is TGTGCTAGTGGTTTGGATACTAACCAAGAGACCCAGTACTTC. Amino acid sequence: CASGLDTNQETQYF.

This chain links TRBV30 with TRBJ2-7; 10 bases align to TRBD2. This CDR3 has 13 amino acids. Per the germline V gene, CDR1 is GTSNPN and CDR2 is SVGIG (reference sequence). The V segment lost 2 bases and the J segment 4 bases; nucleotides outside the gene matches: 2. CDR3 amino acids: CAWSPAGGYEQYF. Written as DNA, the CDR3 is TGTGCCTGGAGTCCAGCGGGAGGGTACGAGCAGTACTTC.

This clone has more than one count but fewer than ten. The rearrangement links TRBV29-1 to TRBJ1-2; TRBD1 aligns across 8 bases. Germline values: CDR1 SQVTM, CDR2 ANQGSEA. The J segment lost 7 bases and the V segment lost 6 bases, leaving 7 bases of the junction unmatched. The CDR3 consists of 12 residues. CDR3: CSVGGQEIGYTF. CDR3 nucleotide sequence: TGCAGCGTGGGGGGACAGGAAATTGGCTACACCTTC.

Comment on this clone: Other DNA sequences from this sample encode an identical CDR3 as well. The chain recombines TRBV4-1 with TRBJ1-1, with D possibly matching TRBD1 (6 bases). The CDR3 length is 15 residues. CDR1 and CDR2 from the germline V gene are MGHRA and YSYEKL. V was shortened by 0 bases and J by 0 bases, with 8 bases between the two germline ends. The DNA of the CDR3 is TGCGCCAGCAGCCAAGAGACAGGAGTGAACACTGAAGCTTTCTTT. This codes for CASSQETGVNTEAFF.

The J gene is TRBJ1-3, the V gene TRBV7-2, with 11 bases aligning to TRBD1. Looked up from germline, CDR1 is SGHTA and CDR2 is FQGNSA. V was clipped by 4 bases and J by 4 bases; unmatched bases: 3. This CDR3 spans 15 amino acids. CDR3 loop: CASSSDRGQGNTIYF. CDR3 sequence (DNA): TGTGCCAGCAGCTCGGACAGGGGGCAGGGAAACACCATATATTTT.

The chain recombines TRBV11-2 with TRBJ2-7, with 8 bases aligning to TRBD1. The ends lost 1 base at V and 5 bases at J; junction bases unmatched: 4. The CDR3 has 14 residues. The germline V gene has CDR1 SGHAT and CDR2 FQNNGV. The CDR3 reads CASSLGTGIHEQYF. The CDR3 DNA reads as TGTGCCAGCAGCTTAGGGACAGGGATCCACGAGCAGTACTTC.

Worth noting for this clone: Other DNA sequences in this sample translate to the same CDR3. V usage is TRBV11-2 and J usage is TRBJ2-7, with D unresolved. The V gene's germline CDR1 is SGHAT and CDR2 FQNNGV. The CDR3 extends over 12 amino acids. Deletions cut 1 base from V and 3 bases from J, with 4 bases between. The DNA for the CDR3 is TGTGCCAGCAGCTTAGGGAACTACGAGCAGTACTTC. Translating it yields CASSLGNYEQYF.

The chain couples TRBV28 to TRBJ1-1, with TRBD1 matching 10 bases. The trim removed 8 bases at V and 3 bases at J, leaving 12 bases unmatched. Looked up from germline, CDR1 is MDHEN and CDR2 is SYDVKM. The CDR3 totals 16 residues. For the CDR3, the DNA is TGTGCCAGCCACAGCCCGGGACAGGGGATCCACACTGAAGCTTTCTTT. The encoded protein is CASHSPGQGIHTEAFF.

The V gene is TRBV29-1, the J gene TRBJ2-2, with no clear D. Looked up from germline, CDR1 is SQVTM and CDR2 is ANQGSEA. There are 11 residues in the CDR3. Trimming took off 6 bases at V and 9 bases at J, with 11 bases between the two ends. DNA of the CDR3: TGCAGCGTCTTCATTGGCCGGGAGCTGTTTTTT. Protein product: CSVFIGRELFF.

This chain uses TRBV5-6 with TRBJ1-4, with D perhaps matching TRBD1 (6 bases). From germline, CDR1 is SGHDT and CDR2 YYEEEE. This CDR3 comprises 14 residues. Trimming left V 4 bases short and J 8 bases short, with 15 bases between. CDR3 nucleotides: TGTGCCAGCAGCCTAGGGGGGGTGAAGGAAAAACTGTTTTTT. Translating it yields CASSLGGVKEKLFF.

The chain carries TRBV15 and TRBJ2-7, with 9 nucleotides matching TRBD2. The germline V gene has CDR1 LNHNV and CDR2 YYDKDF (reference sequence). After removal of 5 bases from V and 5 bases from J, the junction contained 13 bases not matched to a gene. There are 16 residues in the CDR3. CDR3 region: CATSRPGGRASHEQYF. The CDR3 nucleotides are TGTGCCACCAGCCGTCCGGGCGGGAGGGCCAGCCACGAGCAGTACTTC.

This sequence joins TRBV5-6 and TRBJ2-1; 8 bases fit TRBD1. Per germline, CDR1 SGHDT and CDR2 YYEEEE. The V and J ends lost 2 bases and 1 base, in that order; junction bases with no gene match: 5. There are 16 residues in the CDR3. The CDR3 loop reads CASSFGTGASYNEQFF. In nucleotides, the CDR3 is TGTGCCAGCAGCTTTGGGACAGGCGCTTCCTACAATGAGCAGTTCTTC.

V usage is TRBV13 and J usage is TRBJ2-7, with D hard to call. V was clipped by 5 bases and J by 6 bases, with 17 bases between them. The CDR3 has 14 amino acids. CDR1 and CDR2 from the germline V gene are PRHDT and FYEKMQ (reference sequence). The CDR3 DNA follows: TGTGCCAGCAGCCCAACCGCTGGGGATTCCGAGCAGTACTTC. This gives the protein CASSPTAGDSEQYF.

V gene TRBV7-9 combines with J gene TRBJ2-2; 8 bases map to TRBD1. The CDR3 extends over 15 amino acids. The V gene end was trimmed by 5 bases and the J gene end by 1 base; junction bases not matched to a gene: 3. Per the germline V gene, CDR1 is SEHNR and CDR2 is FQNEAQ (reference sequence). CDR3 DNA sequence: TGTGCCAGCAGCCCAGGACAGGGGAACACCGGGGAGCTGTTTTTT. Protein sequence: CASSPGQGNTGELFF. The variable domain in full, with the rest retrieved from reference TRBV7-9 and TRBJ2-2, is DTGVSQNPRHKITKRGQNVTFRCDPISEHNRLYWYRQTLGQGPEFLTYFQNEAQLEKSRLLSDRFSAERPKGSFSTLEIQRTEQGDSAMYLCASSPGQGNTGELFFGEGSRLTVL.

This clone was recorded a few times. The CDR3 spells CASSGVGDEQYF. The CDR3 nucleotides read TGTGCCAGCAGCGGAGTAGGGGACGAGCAGTACTTC. The V and J genes are TRBV7-6 and TRBJ2-7, with D possibly TRBD1 on 5 matching bases. The V end lost 5 bases, the J end lost 5 bases, and 10 bases lay between the germline ends. From germline, CDR1 is SGHVS and CDR2 FNYEAQ. CDR3 length: 12 amino acids.

CDR3 coding DNA: TGTGCCAGTCTGCGGGGGAATGAGCAGTTCTTC. This sequence encodes CASLRGNEQFF. The V gene is TRBV5-6, the J gene TRBJ2-1, with 7 positions matching TRBD2. Germline loops: CDR1 SGHDT, CDR2 YYEEEE. V was pared by 8 bases and J by 7 bases, with 3 bases of the junction left unmatched. The CDR3 has 11 residues.

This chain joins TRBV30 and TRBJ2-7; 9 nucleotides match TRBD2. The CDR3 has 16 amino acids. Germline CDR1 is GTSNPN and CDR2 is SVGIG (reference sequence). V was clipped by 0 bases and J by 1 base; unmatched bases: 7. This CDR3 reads CAWSVAGGPGSYEQYF. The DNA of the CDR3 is TGTGCCTGGAGTGTCGCGGGAGGGCCGGGTTCCTACGAGCAGTACTTC. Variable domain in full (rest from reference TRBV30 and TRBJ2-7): SQTIHQWPATLVQPVGSPLSLECTVEGTSNPNLYWYRQAAGRGLQLLFYSVGIGQISSEVPQNLSASRPQDRQFILSSKKLLLSDSGFYLCAWSVAGGPGSYEQYFGPGTRLTVT.

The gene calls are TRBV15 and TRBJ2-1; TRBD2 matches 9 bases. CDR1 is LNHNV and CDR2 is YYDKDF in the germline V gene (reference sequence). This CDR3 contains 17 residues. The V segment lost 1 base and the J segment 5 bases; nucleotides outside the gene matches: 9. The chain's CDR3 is CATSRGPPTSGDNEQFF. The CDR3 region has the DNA TGTGCCACCAGCAGAGGTCCTCCGACTAGCGGAGACAATGAGCAGTTCTTC.

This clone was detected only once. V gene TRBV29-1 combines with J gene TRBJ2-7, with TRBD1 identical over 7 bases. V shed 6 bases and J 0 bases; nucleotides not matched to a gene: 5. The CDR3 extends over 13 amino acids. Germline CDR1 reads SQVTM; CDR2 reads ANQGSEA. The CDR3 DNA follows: TGCAGCGTGACGGGGACAGACTCCTACGAGCAGTACTTC. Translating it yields CSVTGTDSYEQYF.

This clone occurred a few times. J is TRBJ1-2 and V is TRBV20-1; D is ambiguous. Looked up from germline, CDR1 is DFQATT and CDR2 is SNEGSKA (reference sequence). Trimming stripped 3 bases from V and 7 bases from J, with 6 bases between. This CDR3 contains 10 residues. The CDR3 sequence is CSASHVGYTF. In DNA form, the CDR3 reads TGCAGTGCTAGTCACGTTGGCTACACCTTC.